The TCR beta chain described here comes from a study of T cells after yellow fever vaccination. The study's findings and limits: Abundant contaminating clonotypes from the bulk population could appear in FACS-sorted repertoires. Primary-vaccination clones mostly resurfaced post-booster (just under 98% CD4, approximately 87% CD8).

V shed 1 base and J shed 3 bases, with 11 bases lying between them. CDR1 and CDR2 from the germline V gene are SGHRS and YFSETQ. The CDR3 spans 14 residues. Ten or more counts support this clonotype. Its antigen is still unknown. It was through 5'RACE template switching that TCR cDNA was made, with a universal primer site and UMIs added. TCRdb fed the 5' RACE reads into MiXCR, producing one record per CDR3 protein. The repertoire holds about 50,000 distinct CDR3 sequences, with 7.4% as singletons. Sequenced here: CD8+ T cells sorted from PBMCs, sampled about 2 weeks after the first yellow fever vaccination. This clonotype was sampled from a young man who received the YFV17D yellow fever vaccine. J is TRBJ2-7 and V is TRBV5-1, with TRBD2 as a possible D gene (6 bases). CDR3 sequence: CASSLSSGDYEQYF. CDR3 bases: TGCGCCAGCAGCTTGAGTAGCGGAGACTACGAGCAGTACTTC.